The clone carrying this T cell receptor beta chain was counted at least ten times. Other DNA sequences in this specimen translate into the identical CDR3. Each patient went into thyroid surgery without having received any treatment. With MiXCR, TCRdb reprocessed the PCR reads. The table lists over 10,000 clones, 25% to 40% of them singletons. Germline-derived CDR1 and CDR2 are KGHSY and FQNENV. There are 14 residues in the CDR3. V was cut by 2 bases and J by 11 bases, with 18 bases left in between. The sample is drawn from a study of metastatic and nonmetastatic thyroid tumors. The sample consisted of tumor tissue. This chain joins TRBV16 and TRBJ1-1; D possibly corresponds to TRBD1 (6 bases). The TCR sequence derives from a female donor with papillary thyroid cancer or a benign thyroid nodule (not recorded which). Some clones in this sample may be carry-over from other donors' samples. CDR3 region: CASSQNVRGRGAFF. The CDR3 DNA reads TGTGCCAGCAGCCAAAATGTGAGAGGCAGGGGTGCTTTCTTT. Complete variable domain (other parts from reference TRBV16 and TRBJ1-1): GEEVAQTPKHLVRGEGQKAKLYCAPIKGHSYVFWYQQVLKNEFKFLISFQNENVFDETGMPKERFSAKCLPNSPCSLEIQATKLEDSAVYFCASSQNVRGRGAFFGQGTRLTVV.